This section outlines one T cell receptor beta chain sequence together with its context. Its antigen is as yet unknown. The sample belongs to a study of human T cells and chemical hapten exposure. Study background: Patients were mainly female, each with alopecia areata, totalis or universalis.

The CDR3 sequence is 15 residues long. Germline CDR1 SGHAT, CDR2 FQNNGV. The V end was cut by 0 bases, the J end by 3 bases, with 11 bases between. Findings of the study overall: TCRs exceeding a frequency of 1 in 1000 stayed unchanged under DPC sensitization.

Indicated time point: patch test 3, about 24 weeks after DPC sensitization. Treatment reported: therapeutic diphenylcyclopropenone sensitization with weekly scalp DPC. Blood collection took place prior to placing each patch test. Attachment of unique molecular identifiers to individual cDNA molecules was performed in the library. In TCRdb, the RACE reads were re-called with MiXCR into one record per CDR3 protein. The sample holds some 170,000 distinct CDR3 sequences, 25% to 30% seen once. The V and J genes are TRBV11-2 and TRBJ1-2; D is undetermined. The source is a woman aged 18-29 years with alopecia areata. Some clones in this sample may be carry-over from other donors' samples. The sequencing here drew on whole blood, taken in connection with sensitization to the hapten diphenylcyclopropenone (DPC). CDR3 bases: TGTGCCAGCAGCTTAGATGTGCGGGTTGACTATGGCTACACCTTC. Amino acids: CASSLDVRVDYGYTF.